Presented here are 17 T cell receptor beta chains from one specimen sequenced in a study of prognosis after radiotherapy for stage I lung cancer. The TCR beta CDR3 region was amplified from genomic DNA, with two rounds of multiplex PCR being used for the amplification. Each TRBV and TRBJ gene had its own primer in the first PCR round. TCRdb called the multiplex PCR reads again in MiXCR, with one record for every CDR3 protein. The table records around 28,000 distinct CDR3 sequences, about half of them present only once. The sample was PBMCs, taken before or after stereotactic body radiation therapy (not recorded which). These receptors originate from a donor over 45 with non-small cell lung cancer.

This clonotype was counted a few times. This may be a read error, as it is one base from a much larger clone. The V gene is TRBV4-3, the J gene TRBJ2-1; TRBD2 aligns across 13 bases. The CDR3 has 18 residues. The germline V gene has CDR1 LGHNA and CDR2 YSLEER. The CDR3 sequence: CASRQDAPTSGRDNEQFF. Written as DNA, the CDR3 is TGCGCCAGCAGACAAGATGCCCCCACTAGCGGGAGGGACAATGAGCAGTTCTTC.

By its share, this clonotype is medium-sized. This chain links TRBV7-3 with TRBJ2-1, with 7 bases lining up with TRBD2. This CDR3 region has 17 residues. Germline trimming cut 3 bases from V and 4 bases from J; bases unmatched to any gene: 12. Germline CDR1 SGHTA, CDR2 FQGTGA. CDR3 amino acids: CASSLTFSAGAYNEQFF. The CDR3 bases are TGTGCCAGCAGCTTGACGTTCTCTGCGGGAGCGTACAATGAGCAGTTCTTC.

This clonotype was recorded at least ten times. The chain employs TRBV28 and TRBJ1-3, with a possible D match to TRBD1 (6 bases). The CDR3 is 14 residues long. V lost 5 bases and J 4 bases, leaving 12 bases between the germline ends. The germline V gene has CDR1 MDHEN and CDR2 SYDVKM. The CDR3 region has the DNA TGTGCCAGCAGTCCACTGGGGGGCGGAAACACCATATATTTT. Translated: CASSPLGGGNTIYF.

This clonotype was detected only a few times. This may stem from a read error, because a much larger clone lies one nucleotide away. This chain uses TRBV6-4 with TRBJ2-1; D ambiguous. V was shortened by 6 bases and J by 4 bases, with 10 bases between the two germline ends. This CDR3 is built from 13 residues. The germline CDR1 and CDR2 sequences are MRHNA and SNTAGT. CDR3 sequence (DNA): TGTGCCAGCAGAATGTATCTTTACAATGAGCAGTTCTTC. Translating gives CASRMYLYNEQFF.

This clonotype was seen ten or more times. This chain joins TRBV5-1 and TRBJ2-7, with D unclear. V was cut by 0 bases and J by 2 bases, with 12 bases left in between. There are 15 residues in the CDR3. From germline, CDR1 is SGHRS and CDR2 YFSETQ. The CDR3 DNA reads TGCGCCAGCAGCTTGGAACCAAGCCTTACCTACGAGCAGTACTTC. Amino acids: CASSLEPSLTYEQYF.

This chain joins TRBV3-1 and TRBJ1-1; possible D gene TRBD1, 6 bases. This CDR3 is 17 amino acids long. The V gene's germline CDR1 is LGHDT and CDR2 YNNKEL (reference sequence). Trimming cost V 1 base and J 6 bases, with 21 bases left between them. CDR3 residues: CASSQVTGPRTNAEAFF. Written as DNA, the CDR3 is TGTGCCAGCAGCCAAGTAACAGGGCCCAGGACAAATGCTGAAGCTTTCTTT. Drawing the rest from reference TRBV3-1 and TRBJ1-1, the complete variable domain is DTAVSQTPKYLVTQMGNDKSIKCEQNLGHDTMYWYKQDSKKFLKIMFSYNNKELIINETVPNRFSPKSPDKAHLNLHINSLELGDSAVYFCASSQVTGPRTNAEAFFGQGTRLTVV.

The V gene is TRBV7-2, the J gene TRBJ2-7, with a tentative D call TRBD2 (6 bases). This CDR3 comprises 13 residues. V shed 7 bases and J shed 6 bases, with 16 bases lying between them. Germline-derived CDR1 and CDR2 are SGHTA and FQGNSA. CDR3 DNA: TGTGCCAGCATCCTGGGACTGCTGAGCGAGCAGTACTTC. This gives the protein CASILGLLSEQYF.

This clonotype was seen ten or more times. The chain links TRBV20-1 to TRBJ1-2; weak D call: TRBD1 (5 bases). V shed 0 bases and J shed 8 bases, with 7 bases lying between them. CDR3 length equals 11 residues. The germline V gene encodes CDR1 DFQATT and CDR2 SNEGSKA (reference sequence). The CDR3: CSAREGVGYTF. Here the CDR3 DNA reads TGCAGTGCTAGAGAGGGGGTAGGCTACACCTTC.

This clonotype was counted many times. This chain connects TRBV6-2 or TRBV6-3 to TRBJ2-5, with D tentatively TRBD1 (6 bases). Trimming removed 0 bases from V and 2 bases from J, with 13 bases in between. Germline V gene sequence: CDR1 MNHEY, CDR2 SVGEGT. This CDR3 comprises 16 residues. The CDR3 loop is CASSYSDRRRQETQYF. The DNA for the CDR3 is TGTGCCAGCAGTTACTCCGACAGGCGACGGCAAGAGACCCAGTACTTC.

This clonotype was counted ten times or more. This rearrangement joins TRBV28 to TRBJ2-2; TRBD2 matches at 8 bases. V shed 3 bases and J 5 bases; nucleotides not matched to a gene: 8. The CDR3 is made up of 16 amino acids. The germline CDR1 and CDR2 sequences are MDHEN and SYDVKM. The CDR3 reads CASSFGGTSGTGELFF. In DNA, the CDR3 is TGTGCCAGCAGTTTTGGCGGGACTAGTGGAACCGGGGAGCTGTTTTTT.

A word on this clonotype: With only one base between it and a far larger clone, this is likely a read error. The V gene is TRBV6-4, the J gene TRBJ2-5; D ambiguous. The CDR3 runs to 14 residues. V lost 5 bases and J 2 bases, leaving 12 bases between the germline ends. Germline values: CDR1 MRHNA, CDR2 SNTAGT. The CDR3 reads CASSPLTGQETQYF. The CDR3 DNA follows: TGTGCCAGCAGTCCCCTGACTGGGCAAGAGACCCAGTACTTC.

This clonotype occurred a few times. The chain employs TRBV29-1 and TRBJ1-2; D is undetermined. The CDR3 totals 12 residues. Germline assignment: CDR1 SQVTM and CDR2 ANQGSEA. V shed 4 bases and J shed 3 bases, with 9 bases lying between them. CDR3 DNA: TGCAGCGTTGTTGCTTACGACTATGGCTACACCTTC. This sequence encodes CSVVAYDYGYTF.

In its sample, this clonotype was seen once. It is likely a read error: a sequence one base away is far more abundant. The chain links TRBV6-9 to TRBJ1-5; a weak D match, TRBD1 (5 bases). The CDR3 length is 13 residues. V lost 6 bases and J lost 7, with 13 bases in between. The germline gives CDR1 MNHGY, CDR2 SVAAGI. The CDR3 nucleotides read TGTGCCAGCAGACCTGGCTGGGACCAGCCCCAGCATTTT. This gives the protein CASRPGWDQPQHF.

With regard to this clonotype: A much larger clone lies one base from this, so it may be a read error. J is TRBJ2-5 and V is TRBV29-1, with unresolved D. Matching the DNA end better, TRBJ2-1 makes the J call doubtful. Germline values: CDR1 SQVTM, CDR2 ANQGSEA. The CDR3 runs 12 residues. The CDR3 sequence is CSALRQSTEQFF. CDR3 sequence (DNA): TGCAGCGCCCTCCGGCAGTCTACCGAGCAGTTCTTC.

The chain has TRBV6-5 and TRBJ2-3; 13 positions match TRBD2. V gave up 2 bases and J gave up 6 bases; unmatched junction bases: 5. The V gene's germline CDR1 is MNHEY and CDR2 SVGAGI. This CDR3 spans 16 amino acids. CDR3 sequence: CASSYLTSGRADTQYF. The CDR3 bases are TGTGCCAGCAGTTACCTAACTAGCGGGAGGGCGGATACGCAGTATTTT.

V and J are TRBV12-3 or TRBV12-4 and TRBJ2-2; TRBD1 agrees at 9 bases. CDR3 length: 15 residues. V lost 6 bases and J lost 3; bases outside the gene matches: 5. The CDR3 protein is CASRLQGAYTGELFF. As DNA, the CDR3 is TGTGCCAGCAGACTACAGGGGGCCTACACCGGGGAGCTGTTTTTT.

Ten or more counts support this clonotype. The chain combines TRBV7-9 with TRBJ1-6; D might be TRBD1 (6 bases). Looked up from germline, CDR1 is SEHNR and CDR2 is FQNEAQ (reference sequence). The CDR3 contains 15 residues. The V and J ends lost 2 bases and 7 bases respectively, with 12 bases between them. The CDR3 DNA is TGTGCCAGCAGCTTATGGGTAGGGGGGAATTCACCCCTCCACTTT. Its protein is CASSLWVGGNSPLHF.